The 27 T cell receptor beta chains reported below all come from one sample, sequenced in a study of Graves' ophthalmopathy and Graves' hyperthyroidism. CDR3 regions of TCR beta were amplified from RNA transcripts. HTBI primers primed a first-round RT-PCR, and a second-round multiplex PCR followed. Using its own MiXCR run on the multiplex PCR reads, TCRdb lists one record per CDR3 protein. The repertoire holds 650,000 to 900,000 distinct CDR3 sequences, about 44% seen once, with 40% to 45% in the top ten. Sequencing used peripheral blood. The source of these receptors is an adult man with Graves' ophthalmopathy.

This clonotype has more than one count but fewer than ten. The chain employs TRBV2 and TRBJ2-5; 8 nucleotides line up with TRBD2. The CDR3 covers 15 residues. With 6 bases clipped from V and 13 bases from J, the junction kept 19 bases outside the gene matches. CDR1 SNHLY and CDR2 FYNNEI come from the germline V gene. Here the CDR3 reads CASSGRGVGGKSLYF. As DNA, the CDR3 is TGTGCCAGCAGCGGGAGGGGCGTCGGGGGCAAGAGTTTGTACTTC.

This clonotype was observed at least ten times. The V gene is TRBV29-1, the J gene TRBJ1-1; 9 bases map to TRBD1. There are 14 residues in the CDR3. Germline lookup yields CDR1 SQVTM and CDR2 ANQGSEA. Trimming cost V 7 bases and J 3 bases; bases outside gene matches: 9. The CDR3 bases are TGCAGCGGGGGCCCGGGACAGGGAGACACTGAAGCTTTCTTT. Encoded protein: CSGGPGQGDTEAFF.

This clonotype was detected many times. The V gene is TRBV7-2, the J gene TRBJ1-5; D is uncertain. V was shortened by 1 base and J by 7 bases, with 11 bases between the two germline ends. The length of the CDR3 is 14 residues. Germline CDR1 SGHTA, CDR2 FQGNSA. The CDR3 region has the DNA TGTGCCAGCAGCTTAGACCGGGTTCGGCAGCCCCAGCATTTT. This gives the protein CASSLDRVRQPQHF.

At least ten counts were recorded for this clonotype. The chain carries TRBV7-2 and TRBJ2-5, with 7 bases fitting TRBD1. J gave up 6 bases and V 3 bases, and 10 bases lay outside the gene matches. The CDR3 is 15 amino acids. The germline CDR1 and CDR2 sequences are SGHTA and FQGNSA. CDR3 bases: TGTGCCAGCAGCTTTCAACAGGGGATGGGTCAGACCCAGTACTTC. Translation gives CASSFQQGMGQTQYF. The whole variable domain, filled in from reference TRBV7-2 and TRBJ2-5, reads GAGVSQSPSNKVTEKGKDVELRCDPISGHTALYWYRQSLGQGLEFLIYFQGNSAPDKSGLPSDRFSAERTGGSVSTLTIQRTQQEDSAVYLCASSFQQGMGQTQYFGPGTRLLVL.

The CDR3 DNA reads as TGTGCCAGTAGTGTCGGGCCCTACTCCTACGAGCAGTACTTC. Its protein product is CASSVGPYSYEQYF. The chain couples TRBV19 to TRBJ2-7, with D unclear. From germline, CDR1 is LNHDA and CDR2 SQIVND (reference sequence). Between the trimmed V and J ends, which lost 5 bases and 0 bases, there was a span of 11 bases. This CDR3 comprises 14 residues.

This clonotype came up many times. This chain connects TRBV7-9 to TRBJ2-2; D is undetermined. In germline, CDR1 is SEHNR, CDR2 FQNEAQ (reference sequence). The CDR3 has 15 amino acids. V was pared by 1 base and J by 1 base, with 7 bases between. CDR3 region: CASSLEAVNTGELFF. CDR3 nucleotides: TGTGCCAGCAGCTTAGAGGCTGTGAACACCGGGGAGCTGTTTTTT. The variable domain in full, with the rest retrieved from reference TRBV7-9 and TRBJ2-2, is DTGVSQNPRHKITKRGQNVTFRCDPISEHNRLYWYRQTLGQGPEFLTYFQNEAQLEKSRLLSDRFSAERPKGSFSTLEIQRTEQGDSAMYLCASSLEAVNTGELFFGEGSRLTVL.

The chain has TRBV5-1 and TRBJ2-7; 8 nucleotides line up with TRBD2. Germline trimming cut 1 base from V and 3 bases from J; bases unmatched to any gene: 3. The CDR3 covers 14 residues. Germline CDR1 reads SGHRS; CDR2 reads YFSETQ. CDR3 sequence (DNA): TGCGCCAGCAGCTTGACTAGCGGTCTCTACGAGCAGTACTTC. This codes for CASSLTSGLYEQYF.

The table lists this clonotype with many counts. The genes are TRBV24-1 and TRBJ2-5, with 8 positions matching TRBD1. The CDR3 contains 14 residues. Germline V gene lookup returns CDR1 KGHDR and CDR2 SFDVKD. V lost 9 bases and J lost 7; bases outside the gene matches: 12. The DNA for the CDR3 is TGTGCCACCTCCAGGACAGGGCGAGCGGCGACCCAGTACTTC. Translation gives CATSRTGRAATQYF.

V is TRBV28 and J is TRBJ2-7; D remains unclear. The CDR3 runs to 14 residues. V was trimmed by 5 bases and J by 2 bases, leaving 13 bases between them. Germline lookup yields CDR1 MDHEN and CDR2 SYDVKM. CDR3 sequence: CASSPVGAPYEQYF. The CDR3 DNA is TGTGCCAGCAGTCCCGTAGGCGCCCCCTACGAGCAGTACTTC.

CDR3 loop: CASSLGSGGLDTQYF. The CDR3 nucleotides read TGTGCCAGCAGCTTAGGTAGCGGGGGTCTCGATACGCAGTATTTT. This rearrangement joins TRBV7-9 to TRBJ2-3, with 9 bases matching TRBD2. V shed 1 base, J shed 6 bases, and the junction held 5 bases outside the gene matches. CDR3 length: 15 amino acids. Germline V gene lookup returns CDR1 SEHNR and CDR2 FQNEAQ (reference sequence).

This clonotype was observed at least ten times. The gene calls are TRBV29-1 and TRBJ2-5; possible D gene TRBD2, 7 bases. V shed 6 bases and J shed 2 bases, with 13 bases lying between them. Germline assignment: CDR1 SQVTM and CDR2 ANQGSEA. The CDR3 is made up of 13 amino acids. The CDR3 bases are TGCAGCGTGGGGAGGGGGACACAAGAGACCCAGTACTTC. The encoded protein is CSVGRGTQETQYF.

As for this clonotype: Here the CDR3 omits its conserved ending phenylalanine or tryptophan, so a read error is the likely source. The chain recombines TRBV7-2 with TRBJ2-7; TRBD2 is a possible D gene (5 bases). The CDR3 covers 14 residues. The germline gives CDR1 SGHTA, CDR2 FQGNSA. Trimming removed 5 bases from V and 5 bases from J, with 16 bases in between. The CDR3 region has the DNA TGTGCCAGCAGCCCCCTTACTAGTCCCGACGAGCAGTACTGC. Amino acid sequence: CASSPLTSPDEQYC.

The chain has TRBV7-9 and TRBJ2-7; the match to TRBD2 covers 10 bases. V trimming: 3 bases; J trimming: 0 bases; junction bases outside the gene matches: 11. The CDR3 extends over 18 amino acids. Looked up from germline, CDR1 is SEHNR and CDR2 is FQNEAQ (reference sequence). The CDR3 region has the DNA TGTGCCAGCAGCTTGGAACTAGCGGGACCAGCGAGCTCCTACGAGCAGTACTTC. Amino acid sequence: CASSLELAGPASSYEQYF.

The rearrangement links TRBV15 to TRBJ1-2; unclear D gene. This CDR3 comprises 14 residues. V was pared by 7 bases and J by 8 bases, with 20 bases between. The V gene's germline CDR1 is LNHNV and CDR2 YYDKDF (reference sequence). CDR3 region: CATTPWRQPEGYTF. CDR3 sequence (DNA): TGTGCCACCACCCCCTGGAGGCAGCCGGAGGGCTACACCTTC.

The rearrangement joins TRBV7-2 to TRBJ1-5; TRBD1 is a possible D gene (5 bases). The length of the CDR3 is 15 residues. CDR1 is SGHTA and CDR2 is FQGNSA in the germline V gene. The V and J ends lost 5 bases and 7 bases respectively, with 18 bases between them. CDR3 DNA sequence: TGTGCCAGCAGCCGCACGACAGATCCTACCCAGCCCCAGCATTTT. It specifies CASSRTTDPTQPQHF.

The rearrangement uses TRBV2 and TRBJ1-2, with unresolved D. Trimming removed 8 bases at V and 11 bases at J, with 15 bases between. The CDR3 runs to 11 residues. Germline lookup yields CDR1 SNHLY and CDR2 FYNNEI. The CDR3 here is CASLMGRSYTF. The CDR3 bases are TGTGCCAGCCTCATGGGCCGATCATACACCTTC.

In the case of this clonotype: It may be a read error: a sequence one base away is much more abundant. Likely a read error: the CDR3 ends without its conserved phenylalanine or tryptophan. This sequence joins TRBV7-6 and TRBJ1-1; D ambiguous. Germline V CDR1 and CDR2: SGHVS, FNYEAQ. The CDR3 runs 14 residues. V lost 1 base, J lost 7 bases, and 13 bases lay in between. CDR3 loop: CASSLEPDAYEAFL. The DNA for the CDR3 is TGTGCCAGCAGCTTAGAACCCGACGCGTATGAAGCTTTCCTT.

This clonotype showed up just a few times. The chain recombines TRBV10-3 with TRBJ1-2; D ambiguous. Germline values: CDR1 ENHRY, CDR2 SYGVKD. The V gene lost 10 bases and the J gene lost 4 bases, with 13 bases spanning the gap. The CDR3 consists of 12 residues. CDR3: CASTTGGYGYTF. DNA for the CDR3: TGTGCCAGCACTACGGGAGGCTATGGCTACACCTTC.

This clonotype came up a few times. The chain carries TRBV20-1 and TRBJ2-7; D is ambiguous. Germline CDR1 DFQATT, CDR2 SNEGSKA (reference sequence). The V end lost 6 bases, the J end lost 3 bases, and 18 bases lay between the germline ends. The CDR3 is 14 amino acids. The CDR3 reads CSAPISNRDYEQYF. The DNA for the CDR3 is TGCAGTGCCCCGATATCCAACAGAGACTACGAGCAGTACTTC.

The chain combines TRBV10-2 with TRBJ2-5; TRBD2 matches at 8 bases. The CDR3 spans 17 residues. V gave up 2 bases and J gave up 1 base; unmatched junction bases: 9. Looked up from germline, CDR1 is WSHSY and CDR2 is SAAADI. This CDR3 reads CASSEKVSGITQETQYF. Here the CDR3 DNA reads TGCGCCAGCAGTGAGAAGGTTAGCGGGATTACCCAAGAGACCCAGTACTTC.

This rearrangement joins TRBV10-3 to TRBJ1-1; D unclear. The CDR3 contains 13 residues. Germline V CDR1 and CDR2: ENHRY, SYGVKD. Trimming pared 1 base from V and 1 base from J, leaving 4 bases between. In DNA, the CDR3 is TGTGCCATCAGTGAGTACGAGAACACTGAAGCTTTCTTT. This translates into CAISEYENTEAFF.

The gene calls are TRBV29-1 and TRBJ2-2, with D perhaps matching TRBD1 (6 bases). Between the trimmed V and J ends, which lost 7 bases and 6 bases, there was a span of 27 bases. The CDR3 consists of 17 residues. The germline V gene encodes CDR1 SQVTM and CDR2 ANQGSEA. CDR3 DNA: TGCAGCGCGGAACCACCCGGGCCCAAGGGGGTCGCCGGGGAGCTGTTTTTT. Protein: CSAEPPGPKGVAGELFF.

This clonotype was recorded many times. J is TRBJ2-2 and V is TRBV7-8; D is unclear. Per the germline V gene, CDR1 is SGHVS and CDR2 is FQNEAQ. V gave up 1 base and J gave up 7 bases, with 16 bases separating them. The CDR3 extends over 16 amino acids. The CDR3 DNA follows: TGTGCCAGCAGCTTAGAGGTAGCCAGCGCGAACGGGGAGCTGTTTTTT. Translated: CASSLEVASANGELFF.

About this clonotype: One end of the junction fails to match germline, which may point to a read error. The chain links TRBV11-2 to TRBJ1-2; D remains ambiguous. The CDR3 is 14 amino acids. CDR1 and CDR2 from the germline V gene are SGHAT and FQNNGV. DNA for the CDR3: TGTGCCGGCAGCTTAGAGGGAAAAGCCTATGGCTACACCTTC. It is translated as CAGSLEGKAYGYTF.

The CDR3: CASRSRNTEAFF. Written as DNA, the CDR3 is TGTGCCAGTAGGTCCAGGAACACTGAAGCTTTCTTT. This chain joins TRBV19 and TRBJ1-1, with D uncertain. The CDR3 runs 12 residues. Germline lookup yields CDR1 LNHDA and CDR2 SQIVND (reference sequence). Trimming shortened V by 6 bases and J by 1 base, and 6 bases separated the two germline ends.

The chain employs TRBV29-1 and TRBJ2-7, with D possibly being TRBD1 (6 bases). The CDR3 has 12 amino acids. Germline V gene lookup returns CDR1 SQVTM and CDR2 ANQGSEA. V was trimmed by 8 bases and J by 0 bases, leaving 11 bases between them. CDR3 sequence reads: CSFQGNSYEQYF. Here the CDR3 DNA reads TGCAGCTTTCAGGGGAACTCCTACGAGCAGTACTTC.

This clonotype occurred once. This rearrangement joins TRBV25-1 to TRBJ2-2; either TRBD1 or TRBD2 may fit D (5 bases each). Trimming stripped 3 bases from V and 6 bases from J, with 8 bases between. Germline V lookup: CDR1 MGHDK, CDR2 SYGVNS. The CDR3 runs 13 residues. This CDR3 is CASSDMGAGELFF. CDR3 coding DNA: TGTGCCAGCAGTGACATGGGGGCCGGGGAGCTGTTTTTT.